The 30 T cell receptor beta chains below all came from one sample that was sequenced in a study of cytomegalovirus exposure and HLA in healthy donors (TCRdb year 2017). The library was obtained by the immunoSEQ multiplex PCR assay. A mixture of 60 forward primers for TCR Vbeta segments and 13 reverse primers for TCR Jbeta segments was used in the multiplex PCR. TCRdb carries this immuneACCESS record with in-frame sequences only. Its versions omit some clonotypes, under half of them owing to an unresolved V gene in the studies checked, with the rest unexplained. This sample is represented by around 120,000 clones; 80% of them were singletons. The ten largest clones represent roughly 4% of the sample. The sequenced sample was PBMCs. The receptor source for this set is a woman in her thirties or forties in good health and CMV-seronegative.

The chain links TRBV5-1 to TRBJ1-1, with D hard to call. Germline CDR1 and CDR2: SGHRS and YFSETQ. The CDR3 is 16 amino acids. V lost 0 bases and J lost 2, with 14 bases in between. The CDR3 DNA reads as TGCGCCAGCAGCTTGGCCCTGGCAGCGGGTAACACTGAAGCTTTCTTT. It specifies CASSLALAAGNTEAFF.

The rearrangement uses TRBV5-1 and TRBJ1-3; 8 positions match TRBD1. This CDR3 has 19 residues. Germline CDR1 is SGHRS and CDR2 is YFSETQ. After removal of 4 bases from V and 0 bases from J, the junction contained 15 bases not matched to a gene. CDR3 sequence (DNA): TGCGCCAGCAGCAGGACAGGGCTCAGGACTGACCTCTCTGGAAACACCATATATTTT. Encoded protein: CASSRTGLRTDLSGNTIYF.

The J gene is TRBJ2-1, the V gene TRBV20-1; 10 bases match TRBD2. Unmatched junction bases numbered 3, after V lost 6 bases and J lost 10 bases. The CDR3 loop spans 11 amino acids. Germline lookup yields CDR1 DFQATT and CDR2 SNEGSKA (reference sequence). CDR3 nucleotides: TGCAGTGCCGGGGGACTAGCGGAGCAGTTCTTC. Protein sequence: CSAGGLAEQFF.

V gene TRBV5-5 combines with J gene TRBJ2-2; possible D gene TRBD1, 6 bases. The V and J ends lost 3 bases and 8 bases respectively, with 17 bases between them. The CDR3 totals 15 residues. The germline CDR1 and CDR2 sequences are SGHKS and YYEKEE (reference sequence). CDR3 in amino acids: CASSSPQGFSGELFF. CDR3 bases: TGTGCCAGCAGCTCCCCCCAGGGGTTTTCGGGGGAGCTGTTTTTT.

This sequence joins TRBV27 and TRBJ2-5; weak D call: TRBD1 (6 bases). This CDR3 has 15 residues. The V and J ends lost 1 base and 1 base respectively, with 10 bases between them. Germline V gene sequence: CDR1 MNHEY, CDR2 SMNVEV (reference sequence). The CDR3 sequence: CASSLLGHLQETQYF. CDR3 nucleotides: TGTGCCAGCAGTTTATTGGGACACCTCCAAGAGACCCAGTACTTC.

CDR3 residues: CASDKTFPSPLHF. CDR3 nucleotides: TGTGCCAGCGATAAAACATTCCCTTCACCCCTCCACTTT. This chain joins TRBV28 and TRBJ1-6, with D unresolved. The CDR3 is 13 amino acids. Germline assignment: CDR1 MDHEN and CDR2 SYDVKM. Trimming shortened V by 8 bases and J by 9 bases, and 14 bases separated the two germline ends.

V is TRBV25-1 and J is TRBJ2-3; D not resolved. CDR1 is MGHDK, CDR2 SYGVNS, per germline. The length of the CDR3 is 11 residues. Trimming pared 10 bases from V and 2 bases from J, leaving 7 bases between. CDR3 DNA: TGTGCCACCTCTAACACAGATACGCAGTATTTT. Residues: CATSNTDTQYF.

The chain uses TRBV4-3 and TRBJ2-5; the match to TRBD2 covers 9 bases. The germline V gene encodes CDR1 LGHNA and CDR2 YSLEER. CDR3 length: 16 residues. V trimming: 0 bases; J trimming: 5 bases; junction bases outside the gene matches: 7. The CDR3 DNA reads as TGCGCCAGCAGCCAAGATCGCGGGAGGGCCGACGAGACCCAGTACTTC. It is translated as CASSQDRGRADETQYF.

The J gene is TRBJ1-6, the V gene TRBV28; 7 bases are a match to TRBD1. The length of the CDR3 is 14 residues. V lost 3 bases and J lost 7; bases outside the gene matches: 3. CDR1 is MDHEN, CDR2 SYDVKM, per germline. The CDR3 region is CASSFGQANSPLHF. For the CDR3, the DNA is TGTGCCAGCAGTTTTGGACAGGCGAATTCACCCCTCCACTTT. The whole variable domain, filled in from reference TRBV28 and TRBJ1-6, reads DVKVTQSSRYLVKRTGEKVFLECVQDMDHENMFWYRQDPGLGLRLIYFSYDVKMKEKGDIPEGYSVSREKKERFSLILESASTNQTSMYLCASSFGQANSPLHFGNGTRLTVT.

This chain joins TRBV13 and TRBJ2-5, with TRBD2 identical over 14 bases. Near its end, the DNA agrees better with TRBJ2-7, so the J call may be wrong. This CDR3 has 17 amino acids. The V gene's germline CDR1 is PRHDT and CDR2 FYEKMQ (reference sequence). The CDR3 here is CASSLGTSGGAFYEQYF. The CDR3 coding sequence is TGTGCCAGCAGCTTAGGGACTAGCGGGGGGGCATTCTACGAGCAGTACTTC.

This clone was counted between two and nine times. This chain uses TRBV5-1 with TRBJ2-3; 10 nucleotides match TRBD2. With 4 bases clipped from V and 4 bases from J, the junction kept 3 bases outside the gene matches. Per the germline V gene, CDR1 is SGHRS and CDR2 is YFSETQ. CDR3 length: 14 amino acids. The CDR3 bases are TGCGCCAGCAGCATAGGGACTAGCGCAGATACGCAGTATTTT. Encoded protein: CASSIGTSADTQYF.

For the CDR3, the DNA is TGTGCCAGTAGTATAGGGGCTGGGTATGGCTACACCTTC. It encodes CASSIGAGYGYTF. V usage is TRBV19 and J usage is TRBJ1-2; no reliable D call. The V gene lost 1 base and the J gene lost 5 bases, with 8 bases spanning the gap. The CDR3 is 13 residues long. Germline V gene sequence: CDR1 LNHDA, CDR2 SQIVND (reference sequence). Full variable domain (outside the CDR3, taken from reference TRBV19 and TRBJ1-2): DGGITQSPKYLFRKEGQNVTLSCEQNLNHDAMYWYRQDPGQGLRLIYYSQIVNDFQKGDIAEGYSVSREKKESFPLTVTSAQKNPTAFYLCASSIGAGYGYTFGSGTRLTVV.

The chain is built from TRBV7-9 and TRBJ1-3; D unclear. The CDR3 totals 16 residues. The V gene's germline CDR1 is SEHNR and CDR2 FQNEAQ (reference sequence). Trimming shortened V by 8 bases and J by 4 bases, and 21 bases separated the two germline ends. CDR3 residues: CASDTRAWRRGNTIYF. The DNA of the CDR3 is TGTGCCAGCGACACTAGAGCCTGGAGGAGGGGAAACACCATATATTTT. Looking up the rest from reference TRBV7-9 and TRBJ1-3 gives the full variable domain: DTGVSQNPRHKITKRGQNVTFRCDPISEHNRLYWYRQTLGQGPEFLTYFQNEAQLEKSRLLSDRFSAERPKGSFSTLEIQRTEQGDSAMYLCASDTRAWRRGNTIYFGEGSWLTVV.

The chain combines TRBV2 with TRBJ1-2, with a tentative D call TRBD1 (5 bases). Germline CDR1 and CDR2: SNHLY and FYNNEI. V lost 8 bases to trimming and J lost 4 bases, with 11 bases between them. This CDR3 region has 12 residues. The CDR3 loop reads CASSGTSYGYTF. The DNA for the CDR3 is TGTGCCAGCTCCGGGACTTCCTATGGCTACACCTTC. The entire variable domain, with the rest obtained from reference TRBV2 and TRBJ1-2, is as follows: EPEVTQTPSHQVTQMGQEVILRCVPISNHLYFYWYRQILGQKVEFLVSFYNNEISEKSEIFDDQFSVERPDGSNFTLKIRSTKLEDSAMYFCASSGTSYGYTFGSGTRLTVV.

J is TRBJ1-2 and V is TRBV9; D unresolved. This CDR3 has 11 residues. Trimming pared 6 bases from V and 8 bases from J, leaving 11 bases between. Germline lookup yields CDR1 SGDLS and CDR2 YYNGEE. The CDR3 sequence: CASKNGRGYTF. The CDR3, as DNA: TGTGCCAGCAAGAATGGGCGCGGCTACACCTTC.

The CDR3 DNA is TGTGCCAAAAGAGCTAACTATGGCTACACCTTC. Protein sequence: CAKRANYGYTF. The chain carries TRBV5-6 and TRBJ1-2; no firm D call. CDR1 SGHDT and CDR2 YYEEEE come from the germline V gene. This CDR3 is 11 amino acids long. Trimming removed 9 bases at V and 0 bases at J, with 6 bases between.

A note on this clone: Other nucleotide sequences in the sample specify the same CDR3. The V call is TRBV6-5, the J call TRBJ2-6; D gene unclear. The CDR3 totals 15 residues. V was clipped by 2 bases and J by 2 bases, with 7 bases between them. CDR1 is MNHEY and CDR2 is SVGAGI in the germline V gene. The DNA for the CDR3 is TGTGCCAGCAGTTACCGGAGAACTGGGGCCAACGTCCTGACTTTC. It yields the protein CASSYRRTGANVLTF.

J is TRBJ2-3 and V is TRBV9; D possibly corresponds to TRBD2 (5 bases). The length of the CDR3 is 16 residues. Trimming shortened V by 4 bases and J by 1 base, and 16 bases separated the two germline ends. Germline values: CDR1 SGDLS, CDR2 YYNGEE. CDR3 coding DNA: TGTGCCAGCAGCCTTGGGCCCGGGGTGGGCACAGATACGCAGTATTTT. Translating it yields CASSLGPGVGTDTQYF.

This clone was detected a few times. The gene calls are TRBV19 and TRBJ1-5; D unclear. CDR1 and CDR2 from the germline V gene are LNHDA and SQIVND (reference sequence). The CDR3 is made up of 13 amino acids. Deletions cut 5 bases from V and 0 bases from J, with 5 bases between. As DNA, the CDR3 is TGTGCCAGTAGTTACAGTAGCAATCAGCCCCAGCATTTT. Translation gives CASSYSSNQPQHF.

This clone showed up just once. The V and J genes are TRBV27 and TRBJ1-6; tentative D call: TRBD1 (5 bases). Germline CDR1 is MNHEY and CDR2 is SMNVEV (reference sequence). V lost 4 bases and J 11 bases, leaving 18 bases between the germline ends. The CDR3 is made up of 15 amino acids. CDR3 residues: CASSSLAGGVPPLHF. The CDR3 DNA sequence: TGTGCCAGCAGTTCTCTTGCCGGGGGTGTTCCACCCCTCCACTTT.

The V call is TRBV7-9, the J call TRBJ2-1; possibly TRBD2 for D (6 bases). The germline V gene encodes CDR1 SEHNR and CDR2 FQNEAQ (reference sequence). Trimming shortened V by 5 bases and J by 3 bases, and 17 bases separated the two germline ends. This CDR3 comprises 16 residues. This CDR3 reads CASSLSGVGFYNEQFF. The CDR3 DNA reads as TGTGCCAGCAGCCTGTCGGGGGTTGGGTTCTACAATGAGCAGTTCTTC.

This clone was seen once. One end of the junction is discordant with germline, which a read error may explain. The chain has TRBV7-9 and TRBJ2-1; 8 bases match TRBD2. Germline V gene lookup returns CDR1 SEHNR and CDR2 FQNEAQ (reference sequence). The CDR3 runs to 17 residues. The CDR3, as DNA: TGTTCCAGCAGCCTAGTTGGGAGAAGCGGGAGTTCCTATGAGCAGTTCTTC. Protein: CSSSLVGRSGSSYEQFF.

This chain uses TRBV5-8 with TRBJ2-7, with 7 bases that match TRBD2. V shed 7 bases and J 0 bases; nucleotides not matched to a gene: 7. Germline V gene data show CDR1 as SGHTS and CDR2 as YDEGEE. This CDR3 spans 14 amino acids. In DNA form, the CDR3 reads TGTGCCAGCCTGGGCGGGGGAAGCTCCTACGAGCAGTACTTC. Protein: CASLGGGSSYEQYF.

The chain couples TRBV19 to TRBJ2-5, with D uncertain. V was cut by 1 base and J by 1 base, with 7 bases left in between. Germline V gene data show CDR1 as LNHDA and CDR2 as SQIVND (reference sequence). There are 14 residues in the CDR3. CDR3 DNA sequence: TGTGCCAGTAGTATAGGTCGCAGCCAAGAGACCCAGTACTTC. It is translated as CASSIGRSQETQYF.

The chain has TRBV25-1 and TRBJ1-2, with D tentatively TRBD1 (5 bases). V dropped 6 bases and J dropped 5 bases, with 13 bases sitting between them. Germline CDR1 is MGHDK and CDR2 is SYGVNS. The CDR3 sequence is 13 residues long. CDR3 protein: CASSLRGGYGYTF. The CDR3 nucleotides are TGTGCCAGCAGCCTCCGTGGGGGGTATGGCTACACCTTC.

The table lists this clone with a few counts. This chain joins TRBV10-3 and TRBJ2-1; 8 positions agree with TRBD2. V was pared by 6 bases and J by 4 bases, with 11 bases of the junction left unmatched. The V gene's germline CDR1 is ENHRY and CDR2 SYGVKD. The CDR3 contains 16 residues. The chain's CDR3 is CAIRGGASGHYNEQFF. CDR3 in DNA: TGTGCCATCAGGGGGGGAGCTAGCGGGCATTACAATGAGCAGTTCTTC.

The V and J genes are TRBV13 and TRBJ2-1; D is perhaps TRBD2 (5 bases). CDR1 and CDR2 (germline): PRHDT, FYEKMQ (reference sequence). Trimming took 3 bases from V and 0 from J, leaving 6 bases between them. This CDR3 region has 14 residues. The CDR3 region has the DNA TGTGCCAGCAGCTTGGGGAGCTCCTACAATGAGCAGTTCTTC. The encoded protein is CASSLGSSYNEQFF.

This chain uses TRBV7-8 with TRBJ1-1, with a tentative D call TRBD1 (6 bases). CDR1 is SGHVS and CDR2 is FQNEAQ in the germline V gene. V lost 5 bases and J 1 base, leaving 11 bases between the germline ends. The CDR3 totals 14 residues. This CDR3 is CASSLLTGNTEAFF. The CDR3 DNA sequence: TGTGCCAGCAGCCTTTTGACAGGGAACACTGAAGCTTTCTTT.

This sequence joins TRBV5-1 and TRBJ1-4; unclear D gene. Trimming stripped 0 bases from V and 4 bases from J, with 7 bases between. Looked up from germline, CDR1 is SGHRS and CDR2 is YFSETQ. This CDR3 comprises 14 residues. In DNA form, the CDR3 reads TGCGCCAGCAGCTTGGCGGGAATTAATGAAAAACTGTTTTTT. Protein sequence: CASSLAGINEKLFF.

V and J are TRBV15 and TRBJ2-1; 9 nucleotides line up with TRBD1. CDR3 length: 14 residues. J lost 7 bases, V lost 5 bases, and 6 bases had no gene match. In germline, CDR1 is LNHNV, CDR2 YYDKDF (reference sequence). The CDR3 protein is CATSSRTGVNEQFF. The CDR3 nucleotides read TGTGCCACCAGCTCACGGACAGGGGTAAATGAGCAGTTCTTC.